This entry describes one T cell receptor beta chain. The V gene end was trimmed by 4 bases and the J gene end by 6 bases; junction bases not matched to a gene: 7. Germline V CDR1 and CDR2: SGHRS, YFSETQ. This CDR3 comprises 14 residues. Vbeta (60) and Jbeta (13) primers were used in the PCR. Generated by immunoSEQ multiplex PCR, the TCRdb table keeps only in-frame clones and is missing some. The data contain about 150,000 clones, 75% to 90% of them singletons. This record comes from a study of cytomegalovirus exposure and HLA in healthy donors. V gene TRBV5-1 combines with J gene TRBJ2-1; TRBD2 matches at 7 bases. The source material was PBMCs. This clonotype originated in a woman younger than 30 in good health and CMV-seronegative. The CDR3 coding sequence is TGCGCCAGCAGCACCCGGGACTACCCCAATGAGCAGTTCTTC. This sequence encodes CASSTRDYPNEQFF.